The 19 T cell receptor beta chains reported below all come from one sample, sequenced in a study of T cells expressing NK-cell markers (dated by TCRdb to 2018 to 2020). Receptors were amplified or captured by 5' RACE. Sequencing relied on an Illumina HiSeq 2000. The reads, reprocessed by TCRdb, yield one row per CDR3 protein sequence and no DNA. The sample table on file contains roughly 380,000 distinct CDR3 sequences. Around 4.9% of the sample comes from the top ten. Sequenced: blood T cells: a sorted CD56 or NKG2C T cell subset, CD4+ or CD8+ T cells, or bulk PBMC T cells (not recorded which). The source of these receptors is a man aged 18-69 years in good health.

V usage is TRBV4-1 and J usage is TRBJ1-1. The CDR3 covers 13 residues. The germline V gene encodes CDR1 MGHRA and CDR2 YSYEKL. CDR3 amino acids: CASSQVTNTEAFF.

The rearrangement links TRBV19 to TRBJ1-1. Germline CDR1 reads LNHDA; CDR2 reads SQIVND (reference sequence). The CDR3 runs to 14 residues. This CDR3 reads CASSSLVMNTEAFF.

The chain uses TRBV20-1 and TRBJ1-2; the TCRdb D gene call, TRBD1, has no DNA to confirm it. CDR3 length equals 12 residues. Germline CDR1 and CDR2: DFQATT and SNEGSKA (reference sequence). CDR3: CSARVGGYGYTF.

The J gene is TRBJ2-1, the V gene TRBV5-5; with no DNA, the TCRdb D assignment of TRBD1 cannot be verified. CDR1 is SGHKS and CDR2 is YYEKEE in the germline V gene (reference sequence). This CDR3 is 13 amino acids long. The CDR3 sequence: CASSFSWGEGQFF. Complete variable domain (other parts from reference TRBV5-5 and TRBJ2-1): DAGVTQSPTHLIKTRGQQVTLRCSPISGHKSVSWYQQVLGQGPQFIFQYYEKEERGRGNFPDRFSARQFPNYSSELNVNALLLGDSALYLCASSFSWGEGQFFGPGTRLTVL.

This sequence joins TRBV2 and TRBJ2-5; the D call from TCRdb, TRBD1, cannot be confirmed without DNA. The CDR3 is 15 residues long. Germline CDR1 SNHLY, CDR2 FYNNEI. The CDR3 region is CASKANRDRFETQYF.

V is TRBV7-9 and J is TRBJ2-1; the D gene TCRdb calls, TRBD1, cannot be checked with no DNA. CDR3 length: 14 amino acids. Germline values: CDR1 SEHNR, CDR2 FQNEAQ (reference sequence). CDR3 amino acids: CASSPGTGYNEQFF.

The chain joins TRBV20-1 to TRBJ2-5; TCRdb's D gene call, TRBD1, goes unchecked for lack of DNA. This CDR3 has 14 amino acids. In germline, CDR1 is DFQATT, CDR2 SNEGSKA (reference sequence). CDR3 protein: CSAMSGAGQETQYF.

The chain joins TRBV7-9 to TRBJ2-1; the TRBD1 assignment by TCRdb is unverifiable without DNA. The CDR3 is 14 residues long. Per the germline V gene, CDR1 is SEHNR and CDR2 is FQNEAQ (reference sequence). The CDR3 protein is CASSRPGPYNEQFF.

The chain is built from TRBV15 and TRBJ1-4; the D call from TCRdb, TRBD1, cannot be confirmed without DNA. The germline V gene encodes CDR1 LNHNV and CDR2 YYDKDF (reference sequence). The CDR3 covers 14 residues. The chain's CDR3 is CATSRDRVVEKLFF.

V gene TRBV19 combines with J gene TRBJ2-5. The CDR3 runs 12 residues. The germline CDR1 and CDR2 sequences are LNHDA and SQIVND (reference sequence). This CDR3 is CASSKRQETQYF.

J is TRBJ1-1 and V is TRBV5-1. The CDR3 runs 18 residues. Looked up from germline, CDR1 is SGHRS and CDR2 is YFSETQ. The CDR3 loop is CASSNGRDLTRMGTEAFF.

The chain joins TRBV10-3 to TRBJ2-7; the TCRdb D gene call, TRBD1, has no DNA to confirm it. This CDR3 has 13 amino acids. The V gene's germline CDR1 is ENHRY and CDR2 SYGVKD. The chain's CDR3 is CAITGQPSYEQYF.

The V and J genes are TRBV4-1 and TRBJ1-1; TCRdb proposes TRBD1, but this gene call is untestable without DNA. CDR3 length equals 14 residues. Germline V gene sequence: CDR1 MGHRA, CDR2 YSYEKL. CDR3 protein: CASSQEEQGARAFF.

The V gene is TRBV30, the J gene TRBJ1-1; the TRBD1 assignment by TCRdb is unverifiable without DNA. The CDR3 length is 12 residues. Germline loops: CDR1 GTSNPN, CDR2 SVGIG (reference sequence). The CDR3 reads CAFNRGYTEAFF.

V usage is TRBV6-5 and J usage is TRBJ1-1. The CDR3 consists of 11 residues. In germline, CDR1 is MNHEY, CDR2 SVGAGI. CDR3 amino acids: CASYMNTEAFF.

The CDR3 sequence: CAWKALSTSTDTQYF. V and J are TRBV30 and TRBJ2-3; TCRdb indicates TRBD2, and absent DNA this call remains unverified. The CDR3 sequence is 15 residues long. Germline CDR1 GTSNPN, CDR2 SVGIG (reference sequence).

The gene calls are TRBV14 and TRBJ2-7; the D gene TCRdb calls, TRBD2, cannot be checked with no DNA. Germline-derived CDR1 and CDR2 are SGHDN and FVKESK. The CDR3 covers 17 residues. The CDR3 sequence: CASSQDELDGSSGEQYF.

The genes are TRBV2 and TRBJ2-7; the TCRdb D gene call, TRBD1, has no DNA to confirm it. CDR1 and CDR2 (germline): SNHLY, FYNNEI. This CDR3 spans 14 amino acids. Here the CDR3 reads CASSDDGGAYEQYF.

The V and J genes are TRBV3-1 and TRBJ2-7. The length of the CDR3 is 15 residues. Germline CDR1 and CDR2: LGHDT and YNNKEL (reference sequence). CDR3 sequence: CASSQGLSMTYEQYF.